This T cell receptor beta chain is drawn from a study of response to subunit inactivated influenza vaccine. TCRdb used MiXCR to reprocess the RT-PCR reads, holding one entry per CDR3 protein. Here the sample spans roughly 170,000 distinct CDR3 sequences, about 10% being singletons. The CDR3 is made up of 17 amino acids. Germline CDR1 reads SGHVS; CDR2 reads FQNEAQ. Trimming cost V 6 bases and J 1 base; bases outside gene matches: 6. Whole-study findings and limits: That few new T cells are recruited by each seasonal influenza vaccination was the authors' suggestion.

This clonotype was counted at least ten times. Its antigen is undetermined. Specimen: non-naive T cells sorted from PBMCs, collected on the day of vaccination. J is TRBJ2-1 and V is TRBV7-8, with 13 bases identical to TRBD2. This TCR came from a man aged 50-59 years who received an inactivated influenza vaccine. The chain's CDR3 is CASSWTSGSLSYNEQFF. In nucleotides, the CDR3 is TGTGCCAGCAGTTGGACTAGCGGGAGTTTATCCTACAATGAGCAGTTCTTC.